Shown below are 11 T cell receptor beta chains from a single sample sequenced in a study of blood T cell repertoires in COVID-19. Libraries were prepared by immunoSEQ multiplex PCR; TCRdb keeps only in-frame clonotypes and omits some of them. The sample contains about 260,000 clones, approximately 81% of which appear only once. The sample consisted of peripheral blood. The source of these receptors is a man in his 60s with acute or convalescent COVID-19.

The genes are TRBV6-5 and TRBJ1-2, with D unclear. Deletions cut 5 bases from V and 3 bases from J, with 10 bases between. Germline lookup yields CDR1 MNHEY and CDR2 SVGAGI. The CDR3 spans 13 residues. The CDR3 coding sequence is TGTGCCAGCAGTCCCGGGAGTCACTATGGCTACACCTTC. Translated, it gives CASSPGSHYGYTF.

The chain carries TRBV6-1 and TRBJ2-7; TRBD1 matches 12 bases. Germline V gene lookup returns CDR1 MNHNS and CDR2 SASEGT. The CDR3 has 15 amino acids. The junction had 6 bases not matched to a gene; V was cut back by 5 bases and J by 4 bases. The CDR3 reads CASSSEGQGAYEQYF. The CDR3 DNA follows: TGTGCCAGCAGTTCTGAGGGACAGGGGGCTTACGAGCAGTACTTC.

The chain has TRBV5-5 and TRBJ2-2, with 7 bases aligning to TRBD2. The junction had 9 bases not matched to a gene; V was cut back by 0 bases and J by 4 bases. The germline CDR1 and CDR2 sequences are SGHKS and YYEKEE (reference sequence). The CDR3 covers 17 residues. CDR3 coding DNA: TGTGCCAGCAGCTTGGTACGGGAGGCCCGTTCCACCGGGGAGCTGTTTTTT. It codes for CASSLVREARSTGELFF. Based on the CDR3 plus reference TRBV5-5 and TRBJ2-2, the full variable domain is DAGVTQSPTHLIKTRGQQVTLRCSPISGHKSVSWYQQVLGQGPQFIFQYYEKEERGRGNFPDRFSARQFPNYSSELNVNALLLGDSALYLCASSLVREARSTGELFFGEGSRLTVL.

This clone has a handful of counts. The V gene is TRBV6-4, the J gene TRBJ2-2; 11 positions agree with TRBD2. Losses at the gene ends were 8 bases for V and 3 bases for J; bases not matched to a gene: 2. CDR1 and CDR2 from the germline V gene are MRHNA and SNTAGT. The CDR3 consists of 14 residues. CDR3 in amino acids: CASRGLADTGELFF. CDR3 sequence (DNA): TGTGCCAGCCGGGGACTAGCGGACACCGGGGAGCTGTTTTTT.

This rearrangement joins TRBV6-6 to TRBJ1-1; 10 bases match TRBD1. The germline V gene has CDR1 MNHNY and CDR2 SVGAGI (reference sequence). Trimming at V came to 5 bases and at J to 2 bases, leaving 11 bases not matched to a gene. The length of the CDR3 is 17 residues. The CDR3 coding sequence is TGTGCCAGCAGTCTACGACAGGGGGCAGGGGATAACACTGAAGCTTTCTTT. Translated, it gives CASSLRQGAGDNTEAFF.

This clone was seen only a few times. The chain employs TRBV27 and TRBJ1-1; 9 positions agree with TRBD1. Germline V gene sequence: CDR1 MNHEY, CDR2 SMNVEV (reference sequence). This CDR3 contains 16 residues. V shed 6 bases and J 2 bases; nucleotides not matched to a gene: 10. CDR3 sequence reads: CASRLLGTGPNTEAFF. CDR3 bases: TGTGCCAGCAGACTACTAGGGACAGGGCCTAACACTGAAGCTTTCTTT.

This rearrangement joins TRBV9 to TRBJ2-7, with D unclear. The CDR3 is 15 residues long. Trimming stripped 0 bases from V and 6 bases from J, with 16 bases between. Germline V gene lookup returns CDR1 SGDLS and CDR2 YYNGEE. The CDR3 sequence is CASSVDMAASSEQYF. CDR3 coding DNA: TGTGCCAGCAGCGTAGATATGGCCGCTTCGTCCGAGCAGTACTTC. The complete variable domain, with remaining parts taken from reference TRBV9 and TRBJ2-7, reads DSGVTQTPKHLITATGQRVTLRCSPRSGDLSVYWYQQSLDQGLQFLIQYYNGEERAKGNILERFSAQQFPDLHSELNLSSLELGDSALYFCASSVDMAASSEQYFGPGTRLTVT.

The chain carries TRBV7-3 and TRBJ2-3; TRBD1 agrees at 7 bases. Trimming cost V 5 bases and J 2 bases; bases outside gene matches: 7. The CDR3 is 15 residues long. Germline-derived CDR1 and CDR2 are SGHTA and FQGTGA. Here the CDR3 reads CASSPRDSYTDTQYF. CDR3 sequence (DNA): TGTGCCAGCAGCCCCAGGGACAGCTACACAGATACGCAGTATTTT.

This chain joins TRBV11-3 and TRBJ2-5; 11 nucleotides agree with TRBD2. The CDR3 contains 18 residues. Per the germline V gene, CDR1 is SGHNT and CDR2 is YENEEA. V shed 5 bases and J 4 bases; nucleotides not matched to a gene: 15. The CDR3, as DNA: TGTGCCAGCAGCGGTCCGACTAGCGGGACTATAGCCCCAGAGACCCAGTACTTC. The encoded protein is CASSGPTSGTIAPETQYF.

The chain is built from TRBV18 and TRBJ2-2; a weak D match, TRBD2 (6 bases). The germline gives CDR1 KGHSH, CDR2 LQKENI. V lost 7 bases to trimming and J lost 4 bases, with 19 bases between them. The CDR3 is 16 residues long. The CDR3 loop is CASYGRTVGGTGELFF. CDR3 DNA: TGTGCCAGCTACGGACGGACCGTGGGGGGCACCGGGGAGCTGTTTTTT.

The rearrangement joins TRBV10-2 to TRBJ1-2; 9 bases line up with TRBD1. The ends lost 6 bases at V and 4 bases at J; junction bases unmatched: 9. The CDR3 is 15 residues long. CDR1 is WSHSY, CDR2 SAAADI, per germline. DNA of the CDR3: TGCGCCAGCAGCCCCCGGGACAGGGCCCTCTATGGCTACACCTTC. Its translation: CASSPRDRALYGYTF.